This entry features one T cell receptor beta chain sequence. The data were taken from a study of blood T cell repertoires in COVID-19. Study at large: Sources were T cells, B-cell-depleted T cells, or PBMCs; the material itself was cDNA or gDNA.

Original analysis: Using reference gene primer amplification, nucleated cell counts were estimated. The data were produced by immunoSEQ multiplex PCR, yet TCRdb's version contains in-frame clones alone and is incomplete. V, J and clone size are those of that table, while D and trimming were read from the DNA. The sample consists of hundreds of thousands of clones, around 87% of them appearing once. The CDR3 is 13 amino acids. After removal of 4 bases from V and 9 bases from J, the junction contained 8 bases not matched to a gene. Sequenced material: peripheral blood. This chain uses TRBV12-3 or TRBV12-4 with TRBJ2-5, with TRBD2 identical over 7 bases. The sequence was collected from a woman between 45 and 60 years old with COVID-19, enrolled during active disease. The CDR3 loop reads CASSSTAGQSQYF. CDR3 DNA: TGTGCCAGCAGTTCGACAGCGGGGCAGTCCCAGTACTTC.